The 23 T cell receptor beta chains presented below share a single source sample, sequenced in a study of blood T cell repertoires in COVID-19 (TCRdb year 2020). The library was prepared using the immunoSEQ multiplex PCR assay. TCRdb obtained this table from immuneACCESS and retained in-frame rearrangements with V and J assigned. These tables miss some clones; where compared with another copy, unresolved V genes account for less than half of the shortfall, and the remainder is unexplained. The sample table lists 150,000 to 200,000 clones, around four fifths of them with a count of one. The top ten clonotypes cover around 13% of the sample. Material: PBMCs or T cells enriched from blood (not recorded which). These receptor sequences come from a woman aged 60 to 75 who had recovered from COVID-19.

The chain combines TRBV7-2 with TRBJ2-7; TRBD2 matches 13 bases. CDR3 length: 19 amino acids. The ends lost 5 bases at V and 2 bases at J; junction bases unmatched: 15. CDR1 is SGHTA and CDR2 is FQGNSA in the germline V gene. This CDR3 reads CASSLFFGLAGDQPYEQYF. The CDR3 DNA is TGTGCCAGCAGCCTATTTTTCGGACTAGCGGGAGACCAACCCTACGAGCAGTACTTC.

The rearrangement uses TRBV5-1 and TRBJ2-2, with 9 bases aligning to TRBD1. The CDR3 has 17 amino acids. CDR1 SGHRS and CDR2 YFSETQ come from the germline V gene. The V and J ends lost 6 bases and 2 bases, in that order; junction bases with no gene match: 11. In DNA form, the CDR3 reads TGCGCCAGCAACCCGGGGGACAGGGCCTTAAACACCGGGGAGCTGTTTTTT. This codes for CASNPGDRALNTGELFF.

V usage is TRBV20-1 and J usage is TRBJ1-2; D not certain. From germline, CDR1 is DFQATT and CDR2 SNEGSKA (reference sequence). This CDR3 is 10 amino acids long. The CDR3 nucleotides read TGCAGCGTTAACAGCTATGGCTACACCTTC. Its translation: CSVNSYGYTF.

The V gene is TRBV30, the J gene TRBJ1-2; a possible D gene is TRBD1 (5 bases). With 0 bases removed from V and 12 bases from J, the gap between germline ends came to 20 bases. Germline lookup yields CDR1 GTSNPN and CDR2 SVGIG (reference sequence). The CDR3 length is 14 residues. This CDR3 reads CAWSVSGTLLWNTF. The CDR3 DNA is TGTGCCTGGAGTGTAAGTGGGACTCTACTATGGAACACCTTC.

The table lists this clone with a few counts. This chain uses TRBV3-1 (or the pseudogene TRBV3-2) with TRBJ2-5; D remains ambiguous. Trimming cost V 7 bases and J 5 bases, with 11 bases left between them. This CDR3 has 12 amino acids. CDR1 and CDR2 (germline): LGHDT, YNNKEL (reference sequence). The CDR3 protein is CASTVAGETQYF. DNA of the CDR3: TGTGCCAGCACGGTAGCCGGGGAGACCCAGTACTTC.

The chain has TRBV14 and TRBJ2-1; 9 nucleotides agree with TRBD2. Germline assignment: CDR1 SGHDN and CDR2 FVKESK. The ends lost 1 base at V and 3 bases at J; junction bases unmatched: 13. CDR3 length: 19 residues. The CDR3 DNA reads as TGTGCCAGCAGCCAAGTAGAGGTGCGAGCGGGGGGCATCTACAATGAGCAGTTCTTC. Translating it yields CASSQVEVRAGGIYNEQFF.

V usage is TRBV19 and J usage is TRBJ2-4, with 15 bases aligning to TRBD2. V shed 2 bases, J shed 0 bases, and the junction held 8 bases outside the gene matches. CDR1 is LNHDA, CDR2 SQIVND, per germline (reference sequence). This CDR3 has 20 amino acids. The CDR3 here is CASSISFGTSGGPAKNIQYF. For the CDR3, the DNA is TGTGCCAGTAGTATATCGTTCGGGACTAGCGGGGGGCCAGCCAAAAACATTCAGTACTTC.

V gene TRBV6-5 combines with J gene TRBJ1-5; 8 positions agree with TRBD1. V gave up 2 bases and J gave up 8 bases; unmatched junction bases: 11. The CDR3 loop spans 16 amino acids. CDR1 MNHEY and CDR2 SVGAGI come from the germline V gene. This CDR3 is CASSYGKDRVYEPQHF. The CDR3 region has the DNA TGTGCCAGCAGTTACGGCAAGGACAGGGTTTACGAGCCCCAGCATTTT.

DNA of the CDR3: TGTGCCACCAGCAGAGAGGGGACAGGGTCCCGGGAGCAGTACTTC. This sequence encodes CATSREGTGSREQYF. The chain links TRBV15 to TRBJ2-7; 9 bases are shared with TRBD1. Germline trimming cut 0 bases from V and 7 bases from J; bases unmatched to any gene: 7. Germline values: CDR1 LNHNV, CDR2 YYDKDF (reference sequence). The CDR3 runs to 15 residues.

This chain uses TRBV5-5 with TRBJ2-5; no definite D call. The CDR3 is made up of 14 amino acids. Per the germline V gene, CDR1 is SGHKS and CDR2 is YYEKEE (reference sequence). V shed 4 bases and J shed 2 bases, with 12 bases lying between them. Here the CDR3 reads CASSTRFGQETQYF. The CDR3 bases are TGTGCCAGCAGCACCCGGTTCGGTCAAGAGACCCAGTACTTC.

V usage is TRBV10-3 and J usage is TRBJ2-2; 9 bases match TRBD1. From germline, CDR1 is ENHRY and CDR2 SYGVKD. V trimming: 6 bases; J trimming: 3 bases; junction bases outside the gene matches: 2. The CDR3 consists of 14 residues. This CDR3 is CAIRQGADTGELFF. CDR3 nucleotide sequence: TGTGCCATCAGACAGGGGGCGGACACCGGGGAGCTGTTTTTT.

The CDR3 bases are TGCGCCAGCAGCTTTACCCGCAGGGCTCCGTCTCAGCCCCAGCATTTT. Amino acid sequence: CASSFTRRAPSQPQHF. The chain joins TRBV5-1 to TRBJ1-5; D might be TRBD1 (5 bases). This CDR3 region has 16 residues. The V gene lost 2 bases and the J gene lost 6 bases, with 18 bases spanning the gap. From germline, CDR1 is SGHRS and CDR2 YFSETQ. Using reference TRBV5-1 and TRBJ1-5 for the parts outside the CDR3, the full variable domain is KAGVTQTPRYLIKTRGQQVTLSCSPISGHRSVSWYQQTPGQGLQFLFEYFSETQRNKGNFPGRFSGRQFSNSRSEMNVSTLELGDSALYLCASSFTRRAPSQPQHFGDGTRLSIL.

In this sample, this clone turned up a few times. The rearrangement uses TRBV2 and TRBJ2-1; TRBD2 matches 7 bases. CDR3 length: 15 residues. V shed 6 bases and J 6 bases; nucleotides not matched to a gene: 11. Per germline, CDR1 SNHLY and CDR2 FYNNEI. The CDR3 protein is CASSTGTISTNEQFF. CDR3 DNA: TGTGCCAGCAGCACCGGGACTATATCAACCAATGAGCAGTTCTTC.

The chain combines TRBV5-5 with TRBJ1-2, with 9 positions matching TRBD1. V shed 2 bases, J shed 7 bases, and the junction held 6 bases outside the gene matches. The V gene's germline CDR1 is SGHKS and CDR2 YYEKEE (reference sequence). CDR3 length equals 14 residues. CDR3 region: CASSLQGAMGGYTF. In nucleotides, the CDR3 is TGTGCCAGCAGCTTACAGGGGGCGATGGGTGGCTACACCTTC.

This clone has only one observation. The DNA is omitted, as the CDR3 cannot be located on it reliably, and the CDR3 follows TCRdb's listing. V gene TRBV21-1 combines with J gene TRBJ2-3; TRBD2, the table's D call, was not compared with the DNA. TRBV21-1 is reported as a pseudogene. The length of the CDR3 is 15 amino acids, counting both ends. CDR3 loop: CAKSDWGRGSDTQYF.

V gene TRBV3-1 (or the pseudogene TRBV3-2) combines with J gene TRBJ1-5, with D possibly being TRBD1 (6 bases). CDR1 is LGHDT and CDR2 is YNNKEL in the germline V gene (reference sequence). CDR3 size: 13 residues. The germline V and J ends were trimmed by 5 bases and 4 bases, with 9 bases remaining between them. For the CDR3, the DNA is TGTGCCAGCAGCAGACAGGTGAATCAGCCCCAGCATTTT. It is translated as CASSRQVNQPQHF.

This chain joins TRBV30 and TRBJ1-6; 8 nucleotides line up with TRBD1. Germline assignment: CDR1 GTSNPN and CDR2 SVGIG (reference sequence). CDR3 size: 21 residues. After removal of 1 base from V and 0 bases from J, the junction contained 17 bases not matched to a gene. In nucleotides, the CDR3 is TGTGCCTGGAGTGCAGCCGGGACAGGAGTTACGGCAAGCTCCTATAATTCACCCCTCCACTTT. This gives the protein CAWSAAGTGVTASSYNSPLHF.

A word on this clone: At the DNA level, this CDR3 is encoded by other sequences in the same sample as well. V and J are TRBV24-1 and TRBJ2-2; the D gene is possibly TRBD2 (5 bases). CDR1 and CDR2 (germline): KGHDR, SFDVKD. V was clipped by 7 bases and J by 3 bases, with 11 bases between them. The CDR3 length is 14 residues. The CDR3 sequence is CATRTGLDTGELFF. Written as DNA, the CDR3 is TGTGCCACCAGGACGGGGTTAGACACCGGGGAGCTGTTTTTT.

This chain's CDR3 is CASSGQGVDTQYF. The CDR3 nucleotides read TGTGCCAGCAGCGGACAGGGGGTGGATACGCAGTATTTT. V is TRBV2 and J is TRBJ2-3; 10 bases agree with TRBD1. The germline V gene has CDR1 SNHLY and CDR2 FYNNEI. Trimming removed 6 bases from V and 6 bases from J; junction bases left unmatched: 3. The CDR3 is 13 amino acids.

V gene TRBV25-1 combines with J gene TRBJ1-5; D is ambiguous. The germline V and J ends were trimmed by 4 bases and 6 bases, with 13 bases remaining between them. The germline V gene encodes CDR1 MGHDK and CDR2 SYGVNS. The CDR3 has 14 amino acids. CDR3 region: CASSGQVMGQPQHF. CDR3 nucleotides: TGTGCCAGCAGTGGTCAGGTGATGGGTCAGCCCCAGCATTTT.

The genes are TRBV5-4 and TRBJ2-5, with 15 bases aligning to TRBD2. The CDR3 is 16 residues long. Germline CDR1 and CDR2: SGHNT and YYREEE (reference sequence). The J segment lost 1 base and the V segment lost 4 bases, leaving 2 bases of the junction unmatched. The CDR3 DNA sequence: TGTGCCAGCAGCCTGGGACTAGCGGGAGGCCAAGAGACCCAGTACTTC. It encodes CASSLGLAGGQETQYF.

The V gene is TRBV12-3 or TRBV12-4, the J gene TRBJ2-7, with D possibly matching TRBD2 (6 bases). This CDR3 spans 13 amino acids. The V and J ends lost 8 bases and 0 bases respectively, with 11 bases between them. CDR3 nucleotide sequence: TGTGCCAGCGGAGGGAGCTACTCCTACGAGCAGTACTTC. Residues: CASGGSYSYEQYF.

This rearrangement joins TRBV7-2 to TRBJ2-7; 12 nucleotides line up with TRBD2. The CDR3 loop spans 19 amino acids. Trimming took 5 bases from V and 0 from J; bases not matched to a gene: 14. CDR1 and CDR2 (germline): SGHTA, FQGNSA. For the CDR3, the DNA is TGTGCCAGCAGCACCTCTAGCGGGAGGGCAGGGAGGGGCTCCTACGAGCAGTACTTC. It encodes CASSTSSGRAGRGSYEQYF.